A single sample gave rise to the 29 T cell receptor beta chains below, sequenced in a study of siplizumab effects on memory and regulatory T cells. Sequenced by immunoSEQ multiplex PCR; TCRdb stores in-frame clones only, minus some. The sample has more than 75,000 clones, 80% to 95% seen once; the top ten hold 6.5% to 8%. Sequencing used CD8+ T cells sorted from blood. The receptors stem from a human donor in good health.

V usage is TRBV19 and J usage is TRBJ2-7; maybe TRBD2 (6 bases). The CDR3 is made up of 13 amino acids. Trimming took off 3 bases at V and 2 bases at J, with 8 bases between the two ends. Germline CDR1 is LNHDA and CDR2 is SQIVND (reference sequence). The DNA for the CDR3 is TGTGCCAGTAGTATCCAGCGGGCCTACGAGCAGTACTTC. Protein product: CASSIQRAYEQYF.

As concerns this clone: Other DNA sequences of this sample code for an identical CDR3. This chain links TRBV9 with TRBJ2-7; 7 nucleotides line up with TRBD2. The V and J ends lost 0 bases and 1 base, in that order; junction bases with no gene match: 1. Germline CDR1 reads SGDLS; CDR2 reads YYNGEE. The CDR3 has 14 residues. DNA for the CDR3: TGTGCCAGCAGCGTAGGCGGGAGTTCCTACGAGCAGTACTTC. It translates to CASSVGGSSYEQYF. Together with reference TRBV9 and TRBJ2-7, the CDR3 gives the full variable domain: DSGVTQTPKHLITATGQRVTLRCSPRSGDLSVYWYQQSLDQGLQFLIQYYNGEERAKGNILERFSAQQFPDLHSELNLSSLELGDSALYFCASSVGGSSYEQYFGPGTRLTVT.

About this clone itself: The sample has other DNA sequences that encode this CDR3 too. V usage is TRBV19 and J usage is TRBJ1-5; the D is unclear. The ends were cut back, 2 bases at V and 0 bases at J, with 5 bases in the middle. This CDR3 spans 14 amino acids. The germline V gene encodes CDR1 LNHDA and CDR2 SQIVND (reference sequence). The DNA of the CDR3 is TGTGCCAGTAGTATATTGGCTAGCAATCAGCCCCAGCATTTT. Translation: CASSILASNQPQHF.

The rearrangement links TRBV15 to TRBJ2-7; 8 bases line up with TRBD2. CDR3 length: 13 residues. V dropped 2 bases and J dropped 7; count of bases not matched to a gene: 4. The germline V gene encodes CDR1 LNHNV and CDR2 YYDKDF (reference sequence). The CDR3 DNA reads TGTGCCACCAGCAGATCGGGGGGGAATGAGCAGTACTTC. It codes for CATSRSGGNEQYF. Based on the CDR3 plus reference TRBV15 and TRBJ2-7, the full variable domain is DAMVIQNPRYQVTQFGKPVTLSCSQTLNHNVMYWYQQKSSQAPKLLFHYYDKDFNNEADTPDNFQSRRPNTSFCFLDIRSPGLGDTAMYLCATSRSGGNEQYFGPGTRLTVT.

In the case of this clone: Additional DNA sequences in this sample encode the identical CDR3. The chain carries TRBV30 and TRBJ2-7, with D perhaps TRBD2 (6 bases). Between the trimmed V and J ends, which lost 0 bases and 3 bases, there was a span of 9 bases. The germline gives CDR1 GTSNPN, CDR2 SVGIG (reference sequence). The CDR3 length is 13 residues. CDR3 sequence: CAWSVGGSYEQYF. In nucleotides, the CDR3 is TGTGCCTGGAGTGTTGGGGGGAGCTACGAGCAGTACTTC.

The V gene is TRBV6-1, the J gene TRBJ2-1; a weak D match, TRBD1 (6 bases). V was clipped by 4 bases and J by 12 bases, with 10 bases between them. This CDR3 contains 11 residues. Germline V gives CDR1 MNHNS, CDR2 SASEGT. Here the CDR3 DNA reads TGTGCCAGCAGTGCAGGGGACGCGCAGTTCTTC. As protein: CASSAGDAQFF.

The V gene is TRBV19, the J gene TRBJ2-1; D remains ambiguous. CDR1 is LNHDA and CDR2 is SQIVND in the germline V gene (reference sequence). The CDR3 loop spans 13 amino acids. The germline V and J ends were trimmed by 5 bases and 0 bases, with 5 bases remaining between them. This chain's CDR3 is CASSPSSYNEQFF. The DNA for the CDR3 is TGTGCCAGTAGTCCGAGCTCCTACAATGAGCAGTTCTTC.

J is TRBJ1-5 and V is TRBV2; 8 bases agree with TRBD1. Germline V gives CDR1 SNHLY, CDR2 FYNNEI. With 6 bases clipped from V and 9 bases from J, the junction kept 4 bases outside the gene matches. The CDR3 is 12 residues long. CDR3 region: CASSAGGRPQHF. The DNA of the CDR3 is TGTGCCAGCAGCGCAGGGGGCCGGCCCCAGCATTTT. Full variable domain (remainder filled in from reference TRBV2 and TRBJ1-5): EPEVTQTPSHQVTQMGQEVILRCVPISNHLYFYWYRQILGQKVEFLVSFYNNEISEKSEIFDDQFSVERPDGSNFTLKIRSTKLEDSAMYFCASSAGGRPQHFGDGTRLSIL.

The J gene is TRBJ1-5, the V gene TRBV4-1, with a tentative D call TRBD1 (5 bases). The V and J ends lost 4 bases and 7 bases respectively, with 17 bases between them. The length of the CDR3 is 15 residues. Germline V gene sequence: CDR1 MGHRA, CDR2 YSYEKL. CDR3: CASSPGVGGLQPQHF. In DNA, the CDR3 is TGCGCCAGCAGCCCGGGCGTCGGGGGTTTGCAGCCCCAGCATTTT.

The V call is TRBV6-5, the J call TRBJ1-1; D is possibly TRBD1 (6 bases). Trimming pared 7 bases from V and 0 bases from J, leaving 9 bases between. Looked up from germline, CDR1 is MNHEY and CDR2 is SVGAGI. This CDR3 is built from 13 residues. DNA for the CDR3: TGTGCCAGCACGGAGGGGGTGAACACTGAAGCTTTCTTT. Amino acid sequence: CASTEGVNTEAFF.

J is TRBJ2-7 and V is TRBV19; TRBD2 aligns across 11 bases. CDR3 length: 13 residues. V gave up 9 bases and J gave up 6 bases; unmatched junction bases: 7. Germline V gives CDR1 LNHDA, CDR2 SQIVND (reference sequence). The CDR3: CASALAGAREQYF. CDR3 nucleotides: TGTGCCAGCGCACTAGCGGGAGCCCGCGAGCAGTACTTC.

The chain recombines TRBV4-1 with TRBJ1-2; TRBD1 matches at 7 bases. Trimming cost V 2 bases and J 4 bases; bases outside gene matches: 4. CDR3 size: 14 residues. Germline CDR1 and CDR2: MGHRA and YSYEKL. The CDR3 coding sequence is TGCGCCAGCAGCCAAACGGGACAGACCTATGGCTACACCTTC. The encoded protein is CASSQTGQTYGYTF.

This chain links TRBV28 with TRBJ2-7; weak D call: TRBD2 (6 bases). Per the germline V gene, CDR1 is MDHEN and CDR2 is SYDVKM. V lost 6 bases, J lost 3 bases, and 18 bases lay in between. The CDR3 has 15 residues. The CDR3 here is CASSSAPGGNYEQYF. CDR3 in DNA: TGTGCCAGCAGCTCGGCCCCCGGCGGGAACTACGAGCAGTACTTC.

The rearrangement joins TRBV11-2 to TRBJ2-7; D gene uncertain. The CDR3 runs to 13 residues. CDR1 is SGHAT and CDR2 is FQNNGV in the germline V gene. Trimming took 3 bases from V and 6 from J, leaving 12 bases between them. CDR3 in amino acids: CASSFTASPEQYF. Written as DNA, the CDR3 is TGTGCCAGCAGCTTTACGGCTTCCCCCGAGCAGTACTTC.

The count of this clone is one. The J gene is TRBJ1-1, the V gene TRBV6-5; TRBD1 matches 7 bases. Germline CDR1 MNHEY, CDR2 SVGAGI. V lost 7 bases to trimming and J lost 3 bases; unmatched junction nucleotides: 8. CDR3 length: 14 residues. CDR3 amino acids: CASNPRQGDTEAFF. The CDR3, as DNA: TGTGCCAGCAATCCCAGACAGGGCGACACTGAAGCTTTCTTT.

The chain has TRBV18 and TRBJ1-2; weak D call: TRBD1 (5 bases). V lost 2 bases and J lost 0, with 10 bases in between. CDR1 is KGHSH, CDR2 LQKENI, per germline. The CDR3 contains 15 residues. DNA of the CDR3: TGTGCCAGCTCACCAGGGGACGATTCTAACTATGGCTACACCTTC. Protein sequence: CASSPGDDSNYGYTF. The entire variable domain, with the rest obtained from reference TRBV18 and TRBJ1-2, is as follows: NAGVMQNPRHLVRRRGQEARLRCSPMKGHSHVYWYRQLPEEGLKFMVYLQKENIIDESGMPKERFSAEFPKEGPSILRIQQVVRGDSAAYFCASSPGDDSNYGYTFGSGTRLTVV.

This chain links TRBV19 with TRBJ2-1; TRBD2 agrees at 9 bases. Unmatched junction bases numbered 1, after V lost 1 base and J lost 3 bases. This CDR3 has 15 residues. Germline V gene data show CDR1 as LNHDA and CDR2 as SQIVND (reference sequence). The CDR3 region is CASSIASGVYNEQFF. The CDR3 DNA is TGTGCCAGTAGTATAGCTAGCGGGGTCTACAATGAGCAGTTCTTC.

The chain links TRBV19 to TRBJ2-7; the D gene is possibly TRBD1 (5 bases). CDR1 is LNHDA and CDR2 is SQIVND in the germline V gene (reference sequence). The CDR3 has 15 amino acids. V was cut by 3 bases and J by 0 bases, with 12 bases left in between. CDR3 DNA sequence: TGTGCCAGTAGTATCGGGCAGGGCCTCTCCTACGAGCAGTACTTC. Its translation is CASSIGQGLSYEQYF.

This chain uses TRBV9 with TRBJ2-1; 8 nucleotides align to TRBD2. Germline trimming cut 3 bases from V and 8 bases from J; bases unmatched to any gene: 13. This CDR3 has 16 amino acids. Germline V gene data show CDR1 as SGDLS and CDR2 as YYNGEE. CDR3 DNA sequence: TGTGCCAGCAGCGCTTTACTAGCGGATTGGTACGATGAGCAGTTCTTC. Protein sequence: CASSALLADWYDEQFF.

The chain couples TRBV13 to TRBJ1-2, with D perhaps TRBD1 (6 bases). Trimming stripped 5 bases from V and 4 bases from J, with 17 bases between. The CDR3 runs to 15 residues. Germline CDR1 PRHDT, CDR2 FYEKMQ (reference sequence). Here the CDR3 DNA reads TGTGCCAGCAGCGCCGGATCGGACAGAGCCTATGGCTACACCTTC. Translated, it gives CASSAGSDRAYGYTF.

The chain uses TRBV4-1 and TRBJ2-7, with D perhaps TRBD1 (7 bases). The CDR3 length is 15 residues. Trimming removed 0 bases at V and 7 bases at J, with 16 bases between. Germline lookup yields CDR1 MGHRA and CDR2 YSYEKL. Here the CDR3 DNA reads TGCGCCAGCAGCCAAGAGGACAGGAGGGGAATAGAGCAGTACTTC. Translation: CASSQEDRRGIEQYF.

The chain couples TRBV7-8 to TRBJ2-7; possibly TRBD1 or TRBD2 for D (5 bases each). The ends were cut back, 4 bases at V and 2 bases at J, with 15 bases in the middle. The CDR3 consists of 15 residues. Germline V CDR1 and CDR2: SGHVS, FQNEAQ. The CDR3 loop is CASSSLGLTAYEQYF. CDR3 in DNA: TGTGCCAGCAGCTCCCTTGGACTGACAGCCTACGAGCAGTACTTC.

The rearrangement uses TRBV5-8 and TRBJ2-7; 10 bases fit TRBD1. The CDR3 extends over 11 amino acids. Germline assignment: CDR1 SGHTS and CDR2 YDEGEE. CDR3 sequence: CASSAGTGVFV. For the CDR3, the DNA is TGTGCCAGCAGCGCCGGGACAGGGGTTTTTGTC.

The genes are TRBV10-3 and TRBJ2-3; D tentatively reads TRBD1 or TRBD2 (5 bases each). There are 14 residues in the CDR3. Trimming shortened V by 2 bases and J by 6 bases, and 12 bases separated the two germline ends. CDR1 ENHRY and CDR2 SYGVKD come from the germline V gene. The CDR3 spells CAISETRDLDTQYF. The CDR3 DNA follows: TGTGCCATCAGTGAGACCCGGGACCTCGATACGCAGTATTTT.

This rearrangement joins TRBV4-1 to TRBJ2-7, with 10 bases matching TRBD2. Germline lookup yields CDR1 MGHRA and CDR2 YSYEKL. The CDR3 has 17 residues. Trimming took 4 bases from V and 5 from J; bases not matched to a gene: 14. The CDR3 nucleotides are TGCGCCAGCAGCCCCCAGCCCCTAGCGGGGGAATTCAACGAGCAGTACTTC. Translation: CASSPQPLAGEFNEQYF.

Only one count was recorded for this clone. The chain couples TRBV6-5 to TRBJ2-7; D tentatively reads TRBD1 or TRBD2 (5 bases each). The CDR3 contains 12 residues. The germline V gene encodes CDR1 MNHEY and CDR2 SVGAGI. V lost 8 bases, J lost 0 bases, and 8 bases lay in between. The CDR3 region is CASGTPSYEQYF. The CDR3 DNA reads TGTGCCAGCGGGACGCCCTCCTACGAGCAGTACTTC.

The V gene is TRBV11-3, the J gene TRBJ2-3, with 10 positions matching TRBD2. Looked up from germline, CDR1 is SGHNT and CDR2 is YENEEA. With 4 bases clipped from V and 2 bases from J, the junction kept 6 bases outside the gene matches. The CDR3 has 16 amino acids. The CDR3 DNA reads TGTGCCAGCAGCTCCCTAGCGGGGGTAATCACAGATACGCAGTATTTT. Amino acids: CASSSLAGVITDTQYF.

The chain employs TRBV6-5 and TRBJ2-2; TRBD1 agrees at 8 bases. V trimming: 5 bases; J trimming: 1 base; junction bases outside the gene matches: 0. Germline V gives CDR1 MNHEY, CDR2 SVGAGI. The CDR3 covers 14 residues. The CDR3 bases are TGTGCCAGCAGTGGGACAGGGAACACCGGGGAGCTGTTTTTT. It translates to CASSGTGNTGELFF.

The chain combines TRBV11-3 with TRBJ2-1; 9 bases line up with TRBD1. V lost 4 bases to trimming and J lost 6 bases; unmatched junction nucleotides: 1. The CDR3 spans 13 residues. Germline V gene lookup returns CDR1 SGHNT and CDR2 YENEEA. The CDR3 loop reads CASSSTGGNEQFF. The CDR3 DNA reads as TGTGCCAGCAGCTCGACAGGGGGCAATGAGCAGTTCTTC.